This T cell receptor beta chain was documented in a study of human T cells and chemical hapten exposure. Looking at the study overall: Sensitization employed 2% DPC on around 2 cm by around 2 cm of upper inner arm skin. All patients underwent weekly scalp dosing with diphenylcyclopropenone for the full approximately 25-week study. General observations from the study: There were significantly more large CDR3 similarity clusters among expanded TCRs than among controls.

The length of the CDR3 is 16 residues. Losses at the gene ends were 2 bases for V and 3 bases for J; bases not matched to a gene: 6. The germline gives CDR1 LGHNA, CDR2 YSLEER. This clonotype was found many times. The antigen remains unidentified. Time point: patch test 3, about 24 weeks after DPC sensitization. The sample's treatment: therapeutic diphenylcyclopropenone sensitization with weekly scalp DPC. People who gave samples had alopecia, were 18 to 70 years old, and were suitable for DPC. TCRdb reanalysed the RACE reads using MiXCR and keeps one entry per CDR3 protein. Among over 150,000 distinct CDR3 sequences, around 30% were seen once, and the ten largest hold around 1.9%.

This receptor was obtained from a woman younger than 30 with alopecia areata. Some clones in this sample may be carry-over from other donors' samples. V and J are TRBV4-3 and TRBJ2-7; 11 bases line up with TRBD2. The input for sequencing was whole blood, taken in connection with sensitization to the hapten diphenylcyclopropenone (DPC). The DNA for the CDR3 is TGCGCCAGCAGCCAAATAACTAGCGGGGGTCGCTACGAGCAGTACTTC. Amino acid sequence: CASSQITSGGRYEQYF.